This TCR beta chain was sequenced for a study of CD8 T cells in Susac syndrome. Germline CDR1 is SQVTM and CDR2 is ANQGSEA. The V segment lost 2 bases and the J segment 8 bases; nucleotides outside the gene matches: 6. The CDR3 spans 13 residues. Reverse transcription of roughly 0.5 to 1 ug RNA was performed with random hexamers. TCRdb itself ran the immunoSEQ multiplex PCR reads through MiXCR, one entry per CDR3 protein. The sample includes around 190,000 distinct CDR3 sequences, around 94% of them seen just once. Through negative isolation, CD4+ and CD8+ T cells were obtained, while TEMRA cells were enriched using FACS.

The sequenced material came from CD4+ T cells from PBMCs. This sequence was found in a human donor with Susac syndrome. The J gene is TRBJ1-2, the V gene TRBV29-1; 9 nucleotides line up with TRBD1. The CDR3 loop reads CSVERRQGGGYTF. In DNA form, the CDR3 reads TGCAGCGTTGAAAGGCGACAGGGGGGGGGCTACACCTTC.